A selection of T cell receptor beta chains follows, all from one sample in a study of shared clonotypes between healthy human individuals. The repertoire was sequenced with immunoSEQ multiplex PCR; TCRdb's copy has only in-frame clones and lacks some. The data show over 800,000 clones, with around 93% seen just once and nearly 25% held by the top ten. Sequenced input: naive CD8+ T cells sorted from blood. These receptors originate from a man aged 25 to 40 in good health. Both conserved end residues are part of each CDR3. A D gene is named only where the DNA matches it firmly. Some rows mark clone size as missing; the rest say once, few, many or name a class of expanded clone.

TRBV12-5	TRBD1	.	14	TRBJ2-1	TGTGCTAGTGGTTTCGGGGACAGGCACAATGAGCAGTTCTTC	CASGFGDRHNEQFF
TRBV7-9	TRBD2	few	17	TRBJ2-1	TGTGCCAGCAGCCAGGGACTAGCGGGAGTCGGCTACAATGAGCAGTTCTTC	CASSQGLAGVGYNEQFF
TRBV15	.	once	17	TRBJ2-2	TGTGCCACCAGCAGAGCTGCTTCCGGGACTCCAAGTGGGGAGCTGTTTTTT	CATSRAASGTPSGELFF
TRBV7-9	.	.	17	TRBJ2-2	TGTGCCAGCAGCCTCCCCCTCGGGGTCACGAACACCGGGGAGCTGTTTTTT	CASSLPLGVTNTGELFF
TRBV6-5	.	.	15	TRBJ2-5	TGTGCCAGCAGTTACCAAACAGGGAATCACGAGACCCAGTACTTC	CASSYQTGNHETQYF
TRBV14	.	.	15	TRBJ2-3	TGTGCCAGCAGCCGTTGGACATTCACGGCAGATACGCAGTATTTT	CASSRWTFTADTQYF
TRBV27	.	.	13	TRBJ2-5	TGTGCCAGCAGTTCCCAGGTGGGAGAGACCCAGTACTTC	CASSSQVGETQYF
TRBV7-2	.	.	16	TRBJ2-2	TGTGCCAGCAGCCCCCCGGAACTAGCAATCCCCGGGGAGCTGTTTTTT	CASSPPELAIPGELFF
TRBV10-3	TRBD1	.	17	TRBJ2-7	TGTGCCATCAGTGAGATCAGGACAGGGGGCGTATTCGACGAGCAGTACTTC	CAISEIRTGGVFDEQYF
TRBV11-2	.	.	15	TRBJ2-5	TGTGCCAGCAGCTTAGTCTTGGGGCTACAAGAGACCCAGTACTTC	CASSLVLGLQETQYF
TRBV5-1	.	.	15	TRBJ2-7	TGCGCCAGCAGCTTGGAAACAGGATCTTCCTACGAGCAGTACTTC	CASSLETGSSYEQYF
TRBV15	.	once	16	TRBJ2-7	TGTGCCACCAGCAGAGCGGTGGTAGGGTCACGACGCGAGCAGTACTTC	CATSRAVVGSRREQYF
TRBV5-4	.	.	19	TRBJ2-7	TGTGCCAGCAGCTTGGAGGGGGGACTCACCCTCATAAGCTCCTACGAGCAGTACTTC	CASSLEGGLTLISSYEQYF
TRBV28	.	.	13	TRBJ2-7	TGTGCCAGCAGTGATCGCGGGCTAAACGAGCAGTACTTC	CASSDRGLNEQYF
TRBV9	TRBD1	.	15	TRBJ2-5	TGTGCCAGCAGTAGAGGGGACAGCACCCAAGAGACCCAGTACTTC	CASSRGDSTQETQYF
TRBV14	TRBD1	once	15	TRBJ2-1	TGTGCCAGCAGCCAATTGGGGGACAGCCACAATGAGCAGTTCTTC	CASSQLGDSHNEQFF
TRBV7-9	TRBD2	.	14	TRBJ2-7	TGTGCCAGCAGCTCGGGACTAGCTCGCAACGAGCAGTACTTC	CASSSGLARNEQYF
TRBV28	.	.	15	TRBJ2-7	TGTGCCAGCAGAACCGAGAGGCCGCGGACCTACGAGCAGTACTTC	CASRTERPRTYEQYF
TRBV7-9	.	.	14	TRBJ2-3	TGTGCCAGCAGCTTAGTCACTCCAGGAGATACGCAGTATTTT	CASSLVTPGDTQYF
TRBV7-6	.	once	16	TRBJ2-3	TGTGCCAGCAGCTCCCGTGCGGGGAGTGGCACAGATACGCAGTATTTT	CASSSRAGSGTDTQYF
TRBV27	.	.	13	TRBJ2-5	TGTGCCAGCAGTTTGAGCGGGTGGGAGACCCAGTACTTC	CASSLSGWETQYF
TRBV30	.	.	14	TRBJ2-3	TGTGCCTGGAGTGCAGGGGACCCCACAGATACGCAGTATTTT	CAWSAGDPTDTQYF
TRBV5-1	TRBD2	.	17	TRBJ2-7	TGCGCCAGCAGGGTGGGACTAGCGGGGTCCAACTCCTACGAGCAGTACTTC	CASRVGLAGSNSYEQYF
TRBV18	.	.	16	TRBJ2-5	TGTGCCAGCTCACCTACAGGGACCGTGGACCAAGAGACCCAGTACTTC	CASSPTGTVDQETQYF
TRBV12-5	TRBD2	.	18	TRBJ2-2	TGTGCTAGTGGTTTTGGAGGACTAGCGGGAACGAACACCGGGGAGCTGTTTTTT	CASGFGGLAGTNTGELFF
TRBV15	.	.	18	TRBJ1-4	TGTGCCACCAGCAGACACTATGAGATGGGGACAACTAATGAAAAACTGTTTTTT	CATSRHYEMGTTNEKLFF
TRBV19	TRBD1	.	20	TRBJ2-3	TGTGCCAGTAGTATAGAAAAAAGGGTGGGACAGGGGGTTTTCGCAGATACGCAGTATTTT	CASSIEKRVGQGVFADTQYF
TRBV19	.	few	14	TRBJ1-1	TGTGCCAGTAGGACCACCGGGGGAAACACTGAAGCTTTCTTT	CASRTTGGNTEAFF
TRBV9	TRBD2	.	18	TRBJ2-1	TGTGCCAGCAGCCCATGGACAGGGACTAGCGGGAAGGAGGGTGAGCAGTTCTTC	CASSPWTGTSGKEGEQFF
TRBV28	TRBD1	.	14	TRBJ2-7	TGTGCCAGCAGTCCCCCGGACAGGGTGGGCGAGCAGTACTTC	CASSPPDRVGEQYF
TRBV6-1	TRBD2	.	15	TRBJ2-3	TGTGCCAGCAGCTCTAGCGGGCCGAGCACAGATACGCAGTATTTT	CASSSSGPSTDTQYF
TRBV13	TRBD1	few	18	TRBJ2-1	TGTGCCAGCAGCTTAGAGACAGGGGGCGATTTTTTCGACAATGAGCAGTTCTTC	CASSLETGGDFFDNEQFF
TRBV6-4	.	.	14	TRBJ2-1	TGTGCCAGCAGCGAGGAGGGGTCGGGCAATGAGCAGTTCTTC	CASSEEGSGNEQFF
TRBV5-6	.	.	14	TRBJ1-2	TGTGCCAGCAGCCAGGCCGGGGGCGGGTATGGCTACACCTTC	CASSQAGGGYGYTF
TRBV29-1	TRBD2	.	14	TRBJ2-1	TGCAGCGTTGAATCTAGCGGCCTCTACAATGAGCAGTTCTTC	CSVESSGLYNEQFF
TRBV4-1	TRBD1	.	20	TRBJ1-5	TGCGCCAGCAGCCAGGGACCAGGGGGAGTATTGGCCTATAGCAATCAGCCCCAGCATTTT	CASSQGPGGVLAYSNQPQHF
TRBV7-9	TRBD1	.	16	TRBJ2-7	TGTGCCAGCAGCGGGGGACAGGGAGGGTTCCGGTCCGAGCAGTACTTC	CASSGGQGGFRSEQYF
TRBV7-2	.	.	16	TRBJ2-7	TGTGCCAGCAGCTTTTCGGGTGGAAGGTTCTCCTACGAGCAGTACTTC	CASSFSGGRFSYEQYF
TRBV7-9	TRBD1	.	17	TRBJ2-2	TGTGCCAGCAGCAACCTCGACAGGGACCGGGACACCGGGGAGCTGTTTTTT	CASSNLDRDRDTGELFF
TRBV28	.	.	15	TRBJ2-7	TGTGCCAGCAGCACACAGGAGAGAGTATCCTACGAGCAGTACTTC	CASSTQERVSYEQYF